Sequencing of this T cell receptor beta chain was carried out in a study of T cells in Graves' hyperthyroidism and ophthalmopathy. Study-level background: The initial diagnosis was the point when peripheral blood was collected, ahead of any treatment.

Diagnoses were made from clinical symptoms, serum measures (thyroxine and TRAb), thyroid ultrasound and orbital computed tomography. V lost 0 bases to trimming and J lost 3 bases, with 15 bases between them. Germline V lookup: CDR1 MNHEY, CDR2 SMNVEV (reference sequence). CDR3 length: 17 residues. Amplification yielded TCR beta CDR3 regions, with RNA transcripts as the source. HTBI primers were employed in a first-round RT-PCR of the TCR CDR3. TCRdb ran MiXCR on the multiplex PCR reads and lists one entry per CDR3 protein. The data show more than 500,000 distinct CDR3 sequences, 15% to 20% seen once. This TCR was sampled from a young woman with Graves' ophthalmopathy. V and J are TRBV27 and TRBJ1-5, with D possibly TRBD1 on 5 matching bases. Specimen: blood. The CDR3 loop reads CASSLSGVGGNNQPQHF. The CDR3 DNA follows: TGTGCCAGCAGTTTATCGGGGGTGGGGGGAAACAATCAGCCCCAGCATTTT.